One sample yielded the 12 T cell receptor beta chains listed below, sequenced in a study of blood T cell repertoires in COVID-19. Assay: immunoSEQ multiplex PCR; the TCRdb copy retains only in-frame clones and omits some. This table has around 160,000 clones, 80% appearing once. The sequenced material came from peripheral blood. All receptors derive from a man between 60 and 75 years old with active or convalescent COVID-19.

This clone has just a few counts. The chain combines TRBV3-1 (or the pseudogene TRBV3-2) with TRBJ2-5, with D perhaps TRBD1 (5 bases). The germline gives CDR1 LGHDT, CDR2 YNNKEL (reference sequence). With 8 bases removed from V and 5 bases from J, the gap between germline ends came to 21 bases. The CDR3 covers 15 residues. This CDR3 is CASQGRTALWETQYF. CDR3 in DNA: TGTGCCAGCCAGGGTCGAACGGCCCTTTGGGAGACCCAGTACTTC.

In its sample, this clone was seen a few times. The J gene is TRBJ1-1, the V gene TRBV27, with D possibly TRBD1 on 6 matching bases. Germline V CDR1 and CDR2: MNHEY, SMNVEV (reference sequence). CDR3 size: 14 residues. The V end was cut by 6 bases, the J end by 4 bases, with 15 bases between. This chain's CDR3 is CASSQYQGFTEAFF. CDR3 DNA sequence: TGTGCCAGCAGCCAGTATCAGGGGTTCACTGAAGCTTTCTTT.

The rearrangement joins TRBV5-1 to TRBJ1-3; a possible D gene is TRBD1 (5 bases). The CDR3 totals 15 residues. The ends were cut back, 0 bases at V and 8 bases at J, with 15 bases in the middle. The germline V gene has CDR1 SGHRS and CDR2 YFSETQ. DNA for the CDR3: TGCGCCAGCAGCTTGGAGGGAGGGGCCGGGCACACCATATATTTT. Translating gives CASSLEGGAGHTIYF.

The chain combines TRBV12-3 or TRBV12-4 with TRBJ2-7, with 10 bases lining up with TRBD1. The V gene end was trimmed by 5 bases and the J gene end by 4 bases; junction bases not matched to a gene: 2. CDR3 length: 13 residues. The CDR3 region is CASSRDRGYEQYF. The CDR3 DNA reads as TGTGCCAGCAGTCGGGACAGGGGTTACGAGCAGTACTTC.

Only one count was recorded for this clone. CDR3 residues: CASSRDTNYGYTF. CDR3 nucleotide sequence: TGTGCCAGCAGCAGAGACACCAACTATGGCTACACCTTC. This chain joins TRBV5-4 and TRBJ1-2; D is undetermined. Deletions cut 4 bases from V and 2 bases from J, with 9 bases between. The V gene's germline CDR1 is SGHNT and CDR2 YYREEE (reference sequence). This CDR3 contains 13 residues.

V and J are TRBV7-2 and TRBJ2-1; 10 bases match TRBD2. The germline CDR1 and CDR2 sequences are SGHTA and FQGNSA. CDR3 length: 17 residues. The J segment lost 6 bases and the V segment lost 5 bases, leaving 13 bases of the junction unmatched. CDR3 DNA sequence: TGTGCCAGCAGCCTCACCTCCGGACTAGCGGAAAGCAATGAGCAGTTCTTC. Its protein is CASSLTSGLAESNEQFF.

A few counts support this clone. The chain links TRBV7-3 to TRBJ1-1; 8 positions match TRBD1. The CDR3 extends over 15 amino acids. Trimming cost V 5 bases and J 0 bases; bases outside gene matches: 5. The germline gives CDR1 SGHTA, CDR2 FQGTGA. The CDR3 region has the DNA TGTGCCAGCAGCGACAGGGGCATGATGAACACTGAAGCTTTCTTT. Encoded protein: CASSDRGMMNTEAFF. The full variable domain, completed using reference TRBV7-3 and TRBJ1-1, is GAGVSQTPSNKVTEKGKYVELRCDPISGHTALYWYRQSLGQGPEFLIYFQGTGAADDSGLPNDRFFAVRPEGSVSTLKIQRTERGDSAVYLCASSDRGMMNTEAFFGQGTRLTVV.

CDR3 region: CASSLSGDRIYEQYF. The CDR3 region has the DNA TGTGCCAGCAGCTTATCCGGGGATCGCATCTACGAGCAGTACTTC. The rearrangement joins TRBV11-2 to TRBJ2-7, with a possible D match to TRBD2 (5 bases). Deletions cut 2 bases from V and 3 bases from J, with 14 bases between. Germline V gives CDR1 SGHAT, CDR2 FQNNGV. The CDR3 spans 15 residues. Full variable domain (outside the CDR3, taken from reference TRBV11-2 and TRBJ2-7): EAGVAQSPRYKIIEKRQSVAFWCNPISGHATLYWYQQILGQGPKLLIQFQNNGVVDDSQLPKDRFSAERLKGVDSTLKIQPAKLEDSAVYLCASSLSGDRIYEQYFGPGTRLTVT.

This chain links TRBV28 with TRBJ1-2; weak D call: TRBD1 (5 bases). CDR1 is MDHEN, CDR2 SYDVKM, per germline. The CDR3 runs to 15 residues. Trimming pared 0 bases from V and 0 bases from J, leaving 8 bases between. The CDR3 loop reads CASSLWTVTNYGYTF. The CDR3 coding sequence is TGTGCCAGCAGTTTATGGACAGTTACTAACTATGGCTACACCTTC.

This chain links TRBV10-3 with TRBJ2-2, with D possibly matching TRBD1 (6 bases). The CDR3 has 15 residues. CDR1 and CDR2 (germline): ENHRY, SYGVKD. Trimming shortened V by 4 bases and J by 5 bases, and 14 bases separated the two germline ends. CDR3 DNA: TGTGCCATCAGTGGTCACAGGGACGAGACCGGGGAGCTGTTTTTT. It encodes CAISGHRDETGELFF.

J is TRBJ1-3 and V is TRBV6-5; 8 positions match TRBD1. With 6 bases clipped from V and 1 base from J, the junction kept 5 bases outside the gene matches. Per the germline V gene, CDR1 is MNHEY and CDR2 is SVGAGI. The CDR3 spans 15 residues. The CDR3 protein is CASSYNRGSGNTIYF. CDR3 sequence (DNA): TGTGCCAGCAGCTATAACAGGGGGTCTGGAAACACCATATATTTT.

The rearrangement joins TRBV7-3 to TRBJ2-1, with TRBD2 identical over 15 bases. The germline V gene encodes CDR1 SGHTA and CDR2 FQGTGA. The CDR3 totals 19 residues. V lost 5 bases to trimming and J lost 2 bases; unmatched junction nucleotides: 10. CDR3 sequence reads: CASSPGTSGRIRAYNEQFF. The DNA for the CDR3 is TGTGCCAGCAGCCCCGGGACTAGCGGGAGGATCCGGGCCTACAATGAGCAGTTCTTC. Together with reference TRBV7-3 and TRBJ2-1, the CDR3 gives the full variable domain: GAGVSQTPSNKVTEKGKYVELRCDPISGHTALYWYRQSLGQGPEFLIYFQGTGAADDSGLPNDRFFAVRPEGSVSTLKIQRTERGDSAVYLCASSPGTSGRIRAYNEQFFGPGTRLTVL.